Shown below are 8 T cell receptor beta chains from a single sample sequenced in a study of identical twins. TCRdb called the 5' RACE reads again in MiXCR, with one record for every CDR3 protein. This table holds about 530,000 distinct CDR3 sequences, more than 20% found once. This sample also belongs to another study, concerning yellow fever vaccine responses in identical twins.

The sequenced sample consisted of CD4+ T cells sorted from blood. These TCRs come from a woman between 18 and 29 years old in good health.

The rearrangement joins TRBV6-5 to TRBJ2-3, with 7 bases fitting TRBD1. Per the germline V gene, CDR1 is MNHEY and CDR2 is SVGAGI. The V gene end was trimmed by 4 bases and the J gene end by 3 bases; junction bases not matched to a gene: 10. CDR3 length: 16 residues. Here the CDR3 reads CASSSDRVRSTDTQYF. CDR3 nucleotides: TGTGCCAGCAGTTCAGACAGGGTGAGGTCGACAGATACGCAGTATTTT.

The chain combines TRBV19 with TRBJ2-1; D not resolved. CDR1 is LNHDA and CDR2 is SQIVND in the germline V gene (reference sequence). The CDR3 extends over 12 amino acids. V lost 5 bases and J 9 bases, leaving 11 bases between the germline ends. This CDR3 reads CASSPVKGEQFF. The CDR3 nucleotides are TGTGCCAGTAGTCCCGTCAAGGGTGAGCAGTTCTTC.

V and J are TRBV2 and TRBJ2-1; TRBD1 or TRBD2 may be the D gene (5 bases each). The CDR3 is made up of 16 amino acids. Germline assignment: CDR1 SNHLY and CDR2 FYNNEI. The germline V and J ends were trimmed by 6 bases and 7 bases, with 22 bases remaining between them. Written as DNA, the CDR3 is TGTGCCAGCAGGATTCCCGGGACGCTTACCCTGAATGAGCAGTTCTTC. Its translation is CASRIPGTLTLNEQFF.

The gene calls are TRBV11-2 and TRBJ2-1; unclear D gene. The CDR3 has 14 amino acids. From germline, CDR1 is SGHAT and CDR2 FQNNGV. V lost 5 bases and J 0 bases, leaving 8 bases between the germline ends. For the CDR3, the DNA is TGTGCCAGCAGCCAGTCCAGCTCCTACAATGAGCAGTTCTTC. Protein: CASSQSSSYNEQFF.

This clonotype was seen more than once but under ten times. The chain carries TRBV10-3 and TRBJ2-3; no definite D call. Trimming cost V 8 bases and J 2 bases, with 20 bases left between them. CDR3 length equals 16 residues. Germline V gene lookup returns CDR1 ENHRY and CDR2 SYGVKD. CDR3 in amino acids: CAIRPRAGPTTDTQYF. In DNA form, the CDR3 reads TGTGCCATCCGTCCCCGGGCCGGACCTACCACAGATACGCAGTATTTT.

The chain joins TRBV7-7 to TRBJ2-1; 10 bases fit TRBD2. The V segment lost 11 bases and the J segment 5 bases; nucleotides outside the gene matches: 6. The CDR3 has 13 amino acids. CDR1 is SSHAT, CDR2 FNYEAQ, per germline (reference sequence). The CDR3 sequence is CAVRTSGDNEQFF. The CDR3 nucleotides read TGTGCCGTCCGGACTAGCGGCGACAATGAGCAGTTCTTC.

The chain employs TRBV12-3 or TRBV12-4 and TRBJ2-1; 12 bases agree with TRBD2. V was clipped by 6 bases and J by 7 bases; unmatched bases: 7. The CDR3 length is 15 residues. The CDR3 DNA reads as TGTGCCAGCAGCCCTAGCGGGGGGGCTGGGAATGAGCAGTTCTTC. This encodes CASSPSGGAGNEQFF.

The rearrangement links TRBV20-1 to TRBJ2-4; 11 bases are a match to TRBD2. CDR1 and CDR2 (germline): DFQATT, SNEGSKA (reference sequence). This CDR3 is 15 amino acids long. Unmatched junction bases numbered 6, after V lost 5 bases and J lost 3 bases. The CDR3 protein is CSAYLAGGGKNIQYF. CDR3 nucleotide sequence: TGCAGTGCTTACTTAGCGGGGGGGGGCAAAAACATTCAGTACTTC.